The 23 T cell receptor beta chains below were found in one sample sequenced in a study of blood T cell repertoires in COVID-19. Sequenced by immunoSEQ multiplex PCR; TCRdb stores in-frame clones only, minus some. The top ten hold more than 5.5% of the sample, which has around 200,000 clones, 70% to 90% seen once. The sample consisted of peripheral blood. The source is an elderly man with acute or convalescent COVID-19.

The chain joins TRBV7-9 to TRBJ2-7, with a possible D match to TRBD1 (5 bases). The length of the CDR3 is 13 residues. The germline V gene encodes CDR1 SEHNR and CDR2 FQNEAQ (reference sequence). V shed 7 bases and J shed 0 bases, with 10 bases lying between them. The CDR3 region is CASTRQSSYEQYF. CDR3 bases: TGTGCCAGCACCCGACAGAGCTCCTACGAGCAGTACTTC.

The rearrangement joins TRBV7-9 to TRBJ2-2; 8 bases align to TRBD2. Losses at the gene ends were 5 bases for V and 6 bases for J; bases not matched to a gene: 5. This CDR3 has 14 amino acids. The germline gives CDR1 SEHNR, CDR2 FQNEAQ (reference sequence). DNA of the CDR3: TGTGCCAGCAGCCGGACGGGACTAGCCGGGGAGCTGTTTTTT. Amino acids: CASSRTGLAGELFF.

J is TRBJ2-7 and V is TRBV9; 7 nucleotides align to TRBD1. The CDR3 contains 14 residues. CDR1 is SGDLS and CDR2 is YYNGEE in the germline V gene. V gave up 0 bases and J gave up 3 bases; unmatched junction bases: 3. Here the CDR3 DNA reads TGTGCCAGCAGCGTAGGACAGGGTGTCTACGAGCAGTACTTC. This sequence encodes CASSVGQGVYEQYF.

The chain recombines TRBV11-3 with TRBJ1-4, with unresolved D. Looked up from germline, CDR1 is SGHNT and CDR2 is YENEEA. Trimming stripped 5 bases from V and 7 bases from J, with 11 bases between. CDR3 size: 13 residues. The CDR3: CASSLLEGEKLFF. CDR3 nucleotides: TGTGCCAGCAGCCTTTTGGAGGGTGAAAAACTGTTTTTT.

This clone has more than one count but fewer than ten. CDR3 region: CASSPGGPGEPQHF. In DNA, the CDR3 is TGTGCCAGCAGCCCAGGCGGGCCCGGAGAGCCCCAGCATTTT. The chain has TRBV7-2 and TRBJ1-5; D gene unclear. The V end lost 5 bases, the J end lost 8 bases, and 16 bases lay between the germline ends. The germline V gene encodes CDR1 SGHTA and CDR2 FQGNSA. This CDR3 has 14 amino acids.

The chain uses TRBV5-1 and TRBJ1-1; a weak D match, TRBD1 (6 bases). V was pared by 3 bases and J by 0 bases, with 18 bases between. CDR1 and CDR2 from the germline V gene are SGHRS and YFSETQ. The CDR3 length is 17 residues. The CDR3 here is CASSSRLGAVMNTEAFF. The CDR3 DNA follows: TGCGCCAGCAGCTCGAGGCTGGGGGCGGTCATGAACACTGAAGCTTTCTTT. The full variable domain, its missing parts supplied by reference TRBV5-1 and TRBJ1-1, is KAGVTQTPRYLIKTRGQQVTLSCSPISGHRSVSWYQQTPGQGLQFLFEYFSETQRNKGNFPGRFSGRQFSNSRSEMNVSTLELGDSALYLCASSSRLGAVMNTEAFFGQGTRLTVV.

This clone was counted once. The CDR3 region is CASSYSGSHRGEQYF. Written as DNA, the CDR3 is TGTGCCAGCAGTTATAGCGGTAGCCACCGGGGCGAGCAGTACTTC. This chain connects TRBV6-5 to TRBJ2-7; tentatively, D is TRBD2 (6 bases). Trimming took 3 bases from V and 6 from J, leaving 18 bases between them. The germline gives CDR1 MNHEY, CDR2 SVGAGI. The CDR3 is 15 amino acids.

V usage is TRBV19 and J usage is TRBJ1-3; tentative D call: TRBD1 (5 bases). The V end lost 3 bases, the J end lost 4 bases, and 10 bases lay between the germline ends. This CDR3 has 14 amino acids. CDR1 and CDR2 from the germline V gene are LNHDA and SQIVND (reference sequence). CDR3 residues: CASSIGGVGNTIYF. CDR3 DNA sequence: TGTGCCAGTAGTATCGGGGGTGTAGGAAACACCATATATTTT.

This clone occurred once. The V call is TRBV11-3, the J call TRBJ1-2; D might be TRBD1 (5 bases). The germline gives CDR1 SGHNT, CDR2 YENEEA. V was trimmed by 0 bases and J by 5 bases, leaving 10 bases between them. The CDR3 spans 14 residues. For the CDR3, the DNA is TGTGCCAGCAGCTTAGATGTGGCAGGGTATGGCTACACCTTC. This sequence encodes CASSLDVAGYGYTF.

The J gene is TRBJ2-5, the V gene TRBV12-3 or TRBV12-4; D unclear. With 6 bases removed from V and 1 base from J, the gap between germline ends came to 6 bases. CDR3 length: 12 residues. The CDR3 bases are TGTGCCAGCAGCCAGGCCCAAGAGACCCAGTACTTC. Protein product: CASSQAQETQYF.

This chain joins TRBV7-9 and TRBJ2-5; weak D call: TRBD2 (6 bases). Germline lookup yields CDR1 SEHNR and CDR2 FQNEAQ (reference sequence). The V gene lost 0 bases and the J gene lost 6 bases, with 14 bases spanning the gap. CDR3 length: 15 amino acids. For the CDR3, the DNA is TGTGCCAGCAGCTTAGCGGGTCAGGGCGGGAAGACCCAGTACTTC. As protein: CASSLAGQGGKTQYF.

The chain joins TRBV18 to TRBJ2-7; 12 nucleotides line up with TRBD1. V dropped 6 bases and J dropped 7; count of bases not matched to a gene: 7. The CDR3 runs 14 residues. Germline CDR1 reads KGHSH; CDR2 reads LQKENI. The CDR3 here is CASSPGTGGVEQYF. CDR3 coding DNA: TGTGCCAGCTCTCCCGGGACAGGGGGCGTTGAGCAGTACTTC.

The V call is TRBV5-8, the J call TRBJ2-1, with 8 bases fitting TRBD1. Germline V gene sequence: CDR1 SGHTS, CDR2 YDEGEE. Trimming removed 6 bases from V and 0 bases from J; junction bases left unmatched: 5. This CDR3 has 15 amino acids. CDR3 sequence reads: CASNRDRSSYNEQFF. CDR3 in DNA: TGTGCCAGCAACCGGGACAGGTCCTCCTACAATGAGCAGTTCTTC.

This clone was detected once. V and J are TRBV5-1 and TRBJ2-7; a possible D gene is TRBD1 (6 bases). Germline-derived CDR1 and CDR2 are SGHRS and YFSETQ. Trimming shortened V by 0 bases and J by 5 bases, and 15 bases separated the two germline ends. CDR3 length equals 15 residues. In DNA, the CDR3 is TGCGCCAGCAGCTTGGACAGGGTGTTTGGGAACGAGCAGTACGTC. This encodes CASSLDRVFGNEQYV.

Written as DNA, the CDR3 is TGTGCCAGCTCACCACCGATGGGGGGGTCGGGAAAAAACATTCAGTACTTC. As protein: CASSPPMGGSGKNIQYF. This rearrangement joins TRBV18 to TRBJ2-4; TRBD2 matches at 7 bases. Looked up from germline, CDR1 is KGHSH and CDR2 is LQKENI. This CDR3 has 17 amino acids. The ends lost 0 bases at V and 4 bases at J; junction bases unmatched: 9.

This chain connects TRBV3-1 (or the pseudogene TRBV3-2) to TRBJ1-5; 7 nucleotides line up with TRBD1. CDR1 and CDR2 (germline): LGHDT, YNNKEL (reference sequence). The V gene end was trimmed by 4 bases and the J gene end by 4 bases; junction bases not matched to a gene: 1. There are 13 residues in the CDR3. The CDR3 protein is CASSLQGNQPQHF. CDR3 coding DNA: TGTGCCAGCAGCCTACAGGGGAATCAGCCCCAGCATTTT.

This sequence joins TRBV19 and TRBJ2-7; 12 nucleotides align to TRBD2. J gave up 5 bases and V 5 bases, and 4 bases lay outside the gene matches. The CDR3 has 14 amino acids. The germline gives CDR1 LNHDA, CDR2 SQIVND (reference sequence). The CDR3 DNA follows: TGTGCCAGTAGTTTATCTAGCGGGAGGGACGAGCAGTACTTC. The encoded protein is CASSLSSGRDEQYF.

CDR3 sequence: CASSRLAGGPSSYEQYF. CDR3 sequence (DNA): TGTGCCAGCAGCCGACTAGCGGGAGGGCCGAGCTCCTACGAGCAGTACTTC. The chain has TRBV7-9 and TRBJ2-7, with 14 bases that match TRBD2. The CDR3 is made up of 17 amino acids. The germline V gene has CDR1 SEHNR and CDR2 FQNEAQ (reference sequence). J gave up 0 bases and V 5 bases, and 6 bases lay outside the gene matches.

The CDR3 protein is CASRPQRECEQYV. The CDR3 nucleotides read TGTGCCAGCCGTCCCCAGCGGGAGTGCGAGCAGTACGTC. This chain joins TRBV25-1 and TRBJ2-7; TRBD2 matches 8 bases. The CDR3 sequence is 13 residues long. CDR1 and CDR2 from the germline V gene are MGHDK and SYGVNS. J lost 6 bases, V lost 8 bases, and 9 bases had no gene match.

The rearrangement uses TRBV5-1 and TRBJ1-3, with a possible D match to TRBD1 (5 bases). V was pared by 4 bases and J by 0 bases, with 11 bases between. CDR1 and CDR2 (germline): SGHRS, YFSETQ. The length of the CDR3 is 15 residues. The CDR3 coding sequence is TGCGCCAGCAGCGCGGGACTCCTCTCTGGAAACACCATATATTTT. Encoded protein: CASSAGLLSGNTIYF.

J is TRBJ2-7 and V is TRBV2, with a weak D call TRBD2 (7 bases). The ends were cut back, 6 bases at V and 0 bases at J, with 12 bases in the middle. Germline V CDR1 and CDR2: SNHLY, FYNNEI. The CDR3 consists of 14 residues. The CDR3 region has the DNA TGTGCCAGCAGGGGGGGGACAAGCTCCTACGAGCAGTACTTC. Amino acid sequence: CASRGGTSSYEQYF.

This chain joins TRBV19 and TRBJ1-5, with no clear D. The CDR3 loop spans 14 amino acids. Germline assignment: CDR1 LNHDA and CDR2 SQIVND (reference sequence). Trimming took off 5 bases at V and 2 bases at J, with 10 bases between the two ends. The CDR3 region is CASSPTYGNQPQHF. As DNA, the CDR3 is TGTGCCAGTAGTCCTACCTATGGCAATCAGCCCCAGCATTTT.

The rearrangement joins TRBV30 to TRBJ1-1, with TRBD1 identical over 7 bases. With 0 bases clipped from V and 11 bases from J, the junction kept 6 bases outside the gene matches. This CDR3 is 12 amino acids long. Per germline, CDR1 GTSNPN and CDR2 SVGIG (reference sequence). CDR3 amino acids: CAWSVGGPGAFF. The DNA of the CDR3 is TGTGCCTGGAGTGTAGGGGGCCCTGGGGCTTTCTTT.